This TCR beta chain emerged from a study of vaccination effects on CD4 cells after COVID-19. Deletions cut 1 base from V and 3 bases from J, with 12 bases between. The CDR3 sequence is 15 residues long. Per the germline V gene, CDR1 is LNHDA and CDR2 is SQIVND (reference sequence). Details on this clone: Its specificity is unknown.

Here immunoSEQ multiplex PCR was the method, and the copy in TCRdb shows in-frame clones only, minus some. Here the sample spans roughly 53,000 clones, approximately 79% being singletons. Findings of the study overall: Limitations: small convalescent group and missing early post-infection timepoints. After vaccination, at late timepoints, clones induced by infection and by vaccine contracted markedly.

With the ViraFEST assay, the study expanded antigen-specific CD4+ T cells using viral peptide pools, then sequenced them. Following an approximately eleven-day culture, CD4+ T cells were purified. Nucleocapsid antibody tests were negative, and the vaccine recipients had no prior SARS-CoV-2 infection. On days 3 and 7, fresh IL-2 medium replaced half the medium. J is TRBJ1-1 and V is TRBV19, with D unclear. The input for sequencing was CD4+ T cells from PBMCs cultured with HCoV-OC43 spike peptides, taken before COVID-19 vaccination. The sample's subset: HCoV-OC43 spike overlapping peptide pool stimulation. The TCR originated in a human donor who received a COVID-19 vaccine. Here the CDR3 DNA reads TGTGCCAGTAGTATAGGGGGAGGAGCGGACACTGAAGCTTTCTTT. As protein: CASSIGGGADTEAFF.